A single count supports the clone carrying this TCR beta chain. Sequenced by immunoSEQ multiplex PCR; TCRdb stores in-frame clones only, minus some. The sample includes under 400,000 clones, 80% to 90% of them seen just once. The sample is drawn from a study of blood T cell repertoires in COVID-19. Study details: Italy, Spain and the United States were the sources of the convalescent and acute COVID-19 samples. PBMCs, B-cell-depleted T cells, or T cells were the source of the cDNA or gDNA that made up the material.

The TCR originated in a woman between 40 and 55 years old with acute COVID-19. Material for sequencing was PBMCs or T cells enriched from blood (not recorded which).

CDR3 nucleotides: TGTGCCAGCAGCCAAGTCGCGGGACAGGGGATGAACACTGAAGCTTTCTTT. The encoded protein is CASSQVAGQGMNTEAFF. The gene calls are TRBV3-1 (or the pseudogene TRBV3-2) and TRBJ1-1; 10 bases map to TRBD1. CDR1 LGHDT and CDR2 YNNKEL come from the germline V gene (reference sequence). The CDR3 is 17 amino acids. The V and J ends lost 1 base and 0 bases, in that order; junction bases with no gene match: 5.